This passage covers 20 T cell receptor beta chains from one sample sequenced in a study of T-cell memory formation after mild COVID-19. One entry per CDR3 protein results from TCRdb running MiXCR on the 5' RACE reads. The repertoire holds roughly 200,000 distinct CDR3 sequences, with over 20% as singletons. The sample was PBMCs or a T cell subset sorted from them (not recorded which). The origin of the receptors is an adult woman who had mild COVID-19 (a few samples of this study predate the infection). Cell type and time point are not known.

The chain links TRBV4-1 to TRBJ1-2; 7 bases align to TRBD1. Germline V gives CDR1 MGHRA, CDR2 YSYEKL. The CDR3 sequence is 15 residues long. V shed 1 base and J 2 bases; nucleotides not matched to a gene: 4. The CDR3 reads CASSQARGRNYGYTF. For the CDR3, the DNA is TGCGCCAGCAGCCAAGCAAGGGGGCGAAACTATGGCTACACCTTC.

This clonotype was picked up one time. The CDR3 nucleotides are TGCGCCAGCAGTAAGGGGGCCCTGAACACTGAAGCTTTCTTT. Translated: CASSKGALNTEAFF. The chain joins TRBV5-1 to TRBJ1-1, with 7 bases identical to TRBD1. The CDR3 spans 14 residues. Germline V gene sequence: CDR1 SGHRS, CDR2 YFSETQ. The ends lost 5 bases at V and 0 bases at J; junction bases unmatched: 4.

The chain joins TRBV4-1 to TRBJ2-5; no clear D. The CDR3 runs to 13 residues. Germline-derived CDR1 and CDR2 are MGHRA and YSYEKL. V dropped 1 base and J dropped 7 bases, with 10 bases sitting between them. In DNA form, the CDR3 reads TGCGCCAGCAGCCAAGGGGTTTCGGGGACCCAGTACTTC. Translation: CASSQGVSGTQYF.

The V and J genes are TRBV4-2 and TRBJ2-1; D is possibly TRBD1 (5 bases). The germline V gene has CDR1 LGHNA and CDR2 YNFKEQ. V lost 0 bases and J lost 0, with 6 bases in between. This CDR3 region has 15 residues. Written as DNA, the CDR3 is TGTGCCAGCAGCCAAGAGACAGCCTCCTACAATGAGCAGTTCTTC. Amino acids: CASSQETASYNEQFF.

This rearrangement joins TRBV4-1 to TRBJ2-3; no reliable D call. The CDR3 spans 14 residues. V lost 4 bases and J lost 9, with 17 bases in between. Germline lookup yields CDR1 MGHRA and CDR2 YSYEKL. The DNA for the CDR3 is TGCGCCAGCAGCCCTCAAGGTGGGCTGTCAACGCAGTATTTT. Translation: CASSPQGGLSTQYF.

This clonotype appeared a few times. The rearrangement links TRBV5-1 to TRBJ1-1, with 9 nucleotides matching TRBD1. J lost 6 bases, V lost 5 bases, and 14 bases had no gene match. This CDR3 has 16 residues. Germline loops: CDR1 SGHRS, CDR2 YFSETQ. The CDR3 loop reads CASRPDRGIPHSEAFF. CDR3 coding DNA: TGCGCCAGCAGACCGGACAGGGGAATCCCCCACTCTGAAGCTTTCTTT.

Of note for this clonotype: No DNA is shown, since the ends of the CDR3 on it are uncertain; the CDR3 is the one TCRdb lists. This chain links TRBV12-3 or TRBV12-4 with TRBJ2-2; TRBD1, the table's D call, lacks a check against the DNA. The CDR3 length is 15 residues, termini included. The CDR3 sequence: CASSSSDMGTGELFF.

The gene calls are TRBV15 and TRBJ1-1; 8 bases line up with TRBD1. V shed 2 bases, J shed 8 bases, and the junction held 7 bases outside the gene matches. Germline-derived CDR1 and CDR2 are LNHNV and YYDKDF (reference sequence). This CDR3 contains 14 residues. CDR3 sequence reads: CATSRLPDRAEAFF. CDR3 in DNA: TGTGCCACCAGCAGACTCCCGGACAGGGCCGAAGCTTTCTTT. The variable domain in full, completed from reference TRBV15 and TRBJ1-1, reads DAMVIQNPRYQVTQFGKPVTLSCSQTLNHNVMYWYQQKSSQAPKLLFHYYDKDFNNEADTPDNFQSRRPNTSFCFLDIRSPGLGDTAMYLCATSRLPDRAEAFFGQGTRLTVV.

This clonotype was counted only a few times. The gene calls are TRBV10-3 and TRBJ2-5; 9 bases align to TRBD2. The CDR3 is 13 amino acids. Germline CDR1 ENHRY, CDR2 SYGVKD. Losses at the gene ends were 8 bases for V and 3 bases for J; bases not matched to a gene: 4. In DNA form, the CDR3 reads TGTGCCATCGGGGGCGGGAGGGAAGAGACCCAGTACTTC. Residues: CAIGGGREETQYF.

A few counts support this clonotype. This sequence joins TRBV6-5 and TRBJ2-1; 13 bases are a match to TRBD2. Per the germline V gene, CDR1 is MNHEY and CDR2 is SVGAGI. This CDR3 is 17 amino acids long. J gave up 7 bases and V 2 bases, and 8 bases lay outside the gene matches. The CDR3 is CASSYHLLAGGRNEQFF. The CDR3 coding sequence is TGTGCCAGCAGTTACCATTTACTAGCGGGAGGGCGGAATGAGCAGTTCTTC.

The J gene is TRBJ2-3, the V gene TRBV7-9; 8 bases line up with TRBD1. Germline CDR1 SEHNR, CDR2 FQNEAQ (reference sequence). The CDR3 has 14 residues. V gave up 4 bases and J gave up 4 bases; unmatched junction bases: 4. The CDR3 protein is CASSSDRVPDTQYF. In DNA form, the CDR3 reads TGTGCCAGCAGCTCGGACAGGGTCCCAGATACGCAGTATTTT.

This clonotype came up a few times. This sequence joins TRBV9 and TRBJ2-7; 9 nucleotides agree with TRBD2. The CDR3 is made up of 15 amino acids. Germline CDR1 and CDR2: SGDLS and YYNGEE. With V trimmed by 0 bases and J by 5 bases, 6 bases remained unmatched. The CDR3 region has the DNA TGTGCCAGCAGCGTAGTTAGCGGGAGTTTCCACGAGCAGTACTTC. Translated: CASSVVSGSFHEQYF.

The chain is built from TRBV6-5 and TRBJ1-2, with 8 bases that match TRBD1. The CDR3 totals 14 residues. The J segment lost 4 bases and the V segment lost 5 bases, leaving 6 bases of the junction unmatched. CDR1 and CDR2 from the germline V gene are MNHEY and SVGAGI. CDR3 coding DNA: TGTGCCAGCAGTGAAGGACAGGGAGCCTATGGCTACACCTTC. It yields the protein CASSEGQGAYGYTF.

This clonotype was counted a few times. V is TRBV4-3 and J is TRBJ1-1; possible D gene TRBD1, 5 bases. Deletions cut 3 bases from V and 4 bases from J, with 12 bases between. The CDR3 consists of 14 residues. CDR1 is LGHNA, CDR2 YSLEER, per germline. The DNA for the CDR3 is TGCGCCAGCAGCCAGAGCCGGGGGACCACTGAAGCTTTCTTT. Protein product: CASSQSRGTTEAFF.

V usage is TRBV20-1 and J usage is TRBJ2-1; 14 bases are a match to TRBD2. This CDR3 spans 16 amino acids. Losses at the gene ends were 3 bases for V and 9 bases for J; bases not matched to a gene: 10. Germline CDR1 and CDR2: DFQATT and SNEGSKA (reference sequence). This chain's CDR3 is CSARGLAGETVSEQFF. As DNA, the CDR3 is TGCAGTGCTAGGGGACTAGCGGGAGAAACAGTGAGTGAGCAGTTCTTC.

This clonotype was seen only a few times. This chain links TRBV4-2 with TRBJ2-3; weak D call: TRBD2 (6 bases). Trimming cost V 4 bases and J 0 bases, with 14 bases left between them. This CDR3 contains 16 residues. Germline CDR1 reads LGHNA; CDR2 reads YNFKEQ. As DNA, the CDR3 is TGTGCCAGCAGCCGCACCGGGACTTCTAGCACAGATACGCAGTATTTT. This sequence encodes CASSRTGTSSTDTQYF.

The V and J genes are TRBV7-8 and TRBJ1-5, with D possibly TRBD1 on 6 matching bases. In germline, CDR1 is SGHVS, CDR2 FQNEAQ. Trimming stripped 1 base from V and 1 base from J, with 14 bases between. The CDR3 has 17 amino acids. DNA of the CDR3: TGTGCCAGCAGCTTAGATGGGGTGGGGACAAGCAATCAGCCCCAGCATTTT. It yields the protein CASSLDGVGTSNQPQHF.

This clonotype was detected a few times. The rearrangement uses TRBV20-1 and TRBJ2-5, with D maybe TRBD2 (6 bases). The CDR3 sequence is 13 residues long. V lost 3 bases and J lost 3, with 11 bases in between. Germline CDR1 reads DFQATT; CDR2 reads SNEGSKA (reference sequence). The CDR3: CSARAGTKETQYF. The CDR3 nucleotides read TGCAGTGCTAGGGCGGGGACCAAAGAGACCCAGTACTTC.

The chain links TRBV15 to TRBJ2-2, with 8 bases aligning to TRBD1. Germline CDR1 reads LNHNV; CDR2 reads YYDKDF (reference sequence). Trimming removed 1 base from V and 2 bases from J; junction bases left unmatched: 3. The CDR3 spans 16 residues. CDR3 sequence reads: CATSRATGENTGELFF. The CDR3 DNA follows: TGTGCCACCAGCAGAGCGACAGGGGAAAACACCGGGGAGCTGTTTTTT. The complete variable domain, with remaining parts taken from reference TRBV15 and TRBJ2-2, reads DAMVIQNPRYQVTQFGKPVTLSCSQTLNHNVMYWYQQKSSQAPKLLFHYYDKDFNNEADTPDNFQSRRPNTSFCFLDIRSPGLGDTAMYLCATSRATGENTGELFFGEGSRLTVL.

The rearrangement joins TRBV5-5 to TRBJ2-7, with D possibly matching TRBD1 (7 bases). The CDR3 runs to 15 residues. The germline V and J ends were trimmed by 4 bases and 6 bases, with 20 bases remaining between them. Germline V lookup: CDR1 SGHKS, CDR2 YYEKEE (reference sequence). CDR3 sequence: CASSRAPGGRTEQYV. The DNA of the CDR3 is TGTGCCAGCAGCAGAGCTCCAGGGGGGCGGACCGAGCAGTACGTC.